The present T cell receptor beta chain was sequenced within a study of control samples from healthy donors and cancer patients. Germline V lookup: CDR1 MNHEY, CDR2 SMNVEV (reference sequence). V was shortened by 1 base and J by 10 bases, with 13 bases between the two germline ends. This CDR3 comprises 13 residues. The data were produced by immunoSEQ multiplex PCR, yet TCRdb's version contains in-frame clones alone and is incomplete. This sample has about 55,000 clones; more than 95% occur once, and the top ten carry approximately 0.99%. V is TRBV27 and J is TRBJ1-1; a possible D gene is TRBD1 (5 bases). This sequence was found in a young woman in good health. The sample was blood. The chain's CDR3 is CASSLLPPGRAFF. As DNA, the CDR3 is TGTGCCAGCAGTTTATTGCCCCCGGGGCGAGCTTTCTTT.